The clone carrying this T cell receptor beta chain appeared many times. Treatment was busulfan-fludarabine conditioning, a marrow graft, and cyclophosphamide on days +3 and +4. The data originate from a study of T cells after posttransplantation cyclophosphamide. Clones were read by immunoSEQ multiplex PCR, and TCRdb kept only the in-frame ones, dropping some. The sample offers around 24,000 clones and no singletons, the top ten holding about 1.8%. The trim removed 3 bases at V and 7 bases at J, leaving 5 bases unmatched. The CDR3 sequence is 15 residues long. Germline CDR1 is SGDLS and CDR2 is YYNGEE.

This sequence joins TRBV9 and TRBJ2-7, with TRBD2 identical over 15 bases. The origin of this receptor is a young adult male patient who received an allogeneic stem cell transplant from a related donor, was CMV-positive, and had no GVHD. Some T cells may originate from the graft donor. The source material was PBMCs, sampled after allogeneic stem cell transplant with posttransplant cyclophosphamide. For the CDR3, the DNA is TGTGCCAGCAGCGCTGGGACTAGCGGGGGGTATGAGCAGTACTTC. Amino acid sequence: CASSAGTSGGYEQYF.